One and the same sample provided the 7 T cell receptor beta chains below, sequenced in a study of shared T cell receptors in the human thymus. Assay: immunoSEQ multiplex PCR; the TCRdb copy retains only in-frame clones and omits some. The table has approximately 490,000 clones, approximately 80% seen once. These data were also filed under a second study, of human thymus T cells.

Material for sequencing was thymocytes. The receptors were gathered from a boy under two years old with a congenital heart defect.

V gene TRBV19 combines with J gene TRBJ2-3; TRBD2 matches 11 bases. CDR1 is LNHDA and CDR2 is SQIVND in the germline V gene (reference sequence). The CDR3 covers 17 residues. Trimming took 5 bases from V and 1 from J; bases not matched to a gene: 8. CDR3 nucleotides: TGTGCCAGTAGTGTAACCCCGGGACTAGCGGGCACAGATACGCAGTATTTT. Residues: CASSVTPGLAGTDTQYF.

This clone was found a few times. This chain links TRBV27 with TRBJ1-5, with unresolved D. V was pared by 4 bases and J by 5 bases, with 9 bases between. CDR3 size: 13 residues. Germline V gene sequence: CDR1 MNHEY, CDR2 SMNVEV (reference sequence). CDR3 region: CASSSGVHQPQHF. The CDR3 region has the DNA TGTGCCAGCAGTTCCGGGGTTCATCAGCCCCAGCATTTT.

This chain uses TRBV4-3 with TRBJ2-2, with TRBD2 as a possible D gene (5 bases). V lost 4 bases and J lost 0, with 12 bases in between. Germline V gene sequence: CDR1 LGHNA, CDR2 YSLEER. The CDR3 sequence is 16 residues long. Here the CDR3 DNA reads TGCGCCAGCAGCCGCCGGGAACGCCCGAACACCGGGGAGCTGTTTTTT. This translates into CASSRRERPNTGELFF.

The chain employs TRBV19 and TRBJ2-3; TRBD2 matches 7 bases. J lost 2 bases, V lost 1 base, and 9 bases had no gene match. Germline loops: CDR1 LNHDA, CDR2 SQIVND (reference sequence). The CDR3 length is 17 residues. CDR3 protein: CASSIAAVAGPTDTQYF. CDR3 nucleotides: TGTGCCAGTAGTATAGCGGCGGTAGCGGGCCCCACAGATACGCAGTATTTT.

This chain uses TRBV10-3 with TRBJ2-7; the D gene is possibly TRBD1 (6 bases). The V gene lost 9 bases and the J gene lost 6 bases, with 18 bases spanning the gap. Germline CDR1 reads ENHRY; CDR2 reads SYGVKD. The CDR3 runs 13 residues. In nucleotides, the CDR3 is TGTGCCATTAAGAGGGGGTACCCATCCGAGCAGTACTTC. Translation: CAIKRGYPSEQYF.

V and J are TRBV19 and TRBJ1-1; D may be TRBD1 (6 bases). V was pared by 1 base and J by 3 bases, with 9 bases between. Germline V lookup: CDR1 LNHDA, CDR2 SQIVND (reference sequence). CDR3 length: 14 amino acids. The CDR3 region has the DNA TGTGCCAGTAGTATAGGCAGGGGTTACACTGAAGCTTTCTTT. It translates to CASSIGRGYTEAFF. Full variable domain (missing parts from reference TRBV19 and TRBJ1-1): DGGITQSPKYLFRKEGQNVTLSCEQNLNHDAMYWYRQDPGQGLRLIYYSQIVNDFQKGDIAEGYSVSREKKESFPLTVTSAQKNPTAFYLCASSIGRGYTEAFFGQGTRLTVV.

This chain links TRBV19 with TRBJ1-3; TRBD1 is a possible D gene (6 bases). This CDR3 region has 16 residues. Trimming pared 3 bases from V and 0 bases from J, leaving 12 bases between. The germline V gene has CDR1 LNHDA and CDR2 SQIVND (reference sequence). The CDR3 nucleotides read TGTGCCAGTAGTATCCCCCGGACAGCCTCTGGAAACACCATATATTTT. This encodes CASSIPRTASGNTIYF.